The text below deals with one TCR beta chain. This entry is derived from a study of shared clonotypes between healthy human individuals. Per the study methods: ImmunoSEQ only sent back junction sequences with no quality scores, so filtering was done differently. Clones were sequenced by immunoSEQ multiplex PCR, and TCRdb holds only the in-frame ones, with some missing. From that table come the V and J calls and clone size; the DNA was used to work out D and trimming. This sample carries 640,000 or so clones, 72% of them seen once, and the ten largest clones take approximately 2%. V lost 3 bases and J lost 4; bases outside the gene matches: 6. Germline V lookup: CDR1 SGHTA, CDR2 FQGNSA. The CDR3 totals 15 residues.

This chain links TRBV7-2 with TRBJ2-5; 9 nucleotides match TRBD1. Source material: memory CD4+ T cells sorted from blood. The subset here: CD45RA-negative fraction. The TCR sequence derives from a woman aged 25 to 39 in good health. The CDR3 DNA sequence: TGTGCCAGCAGCTTTACAGGGGGCTTCACAGAGACCCAGTACTTC. Residues: CASSFTGGFTETQYF.